This entry lists 22 T cell receptor beta chains sequenced from one sample in a study of shared clonotypes between healthy human individuals. Clones were read by immunoSEQ multiplex PCR, and TCRdb kept only the in-frame ones, dropping some. This repertoire shows about 2.1 million clones, roughly 91% found once; its top ten account for about 1.8%. The naive CD8 fraction comprised CD45RO-negative cells positively selected for CCR7 and excluded terminally differentiated effector memory CD45RA+ cells. The sequenced sample was naive CD8+ T cells from PBMCs. The receptors originated from a man younger than 35 in good health. Some clones in this sample may be carry-over from other donors' samples.

This chain joins TRBV7-9 and TRBJ1-2; tentative D call: TRBD1 (6 bases). CDR3 length: 16 amino acids. Germline V CDR1 and CDR2: SEHNR, FQNEAQ (reference sequence). Trimming pared 0 bases from V and 7 bases from J, leaving 18 bases between. The CDR3 DNA reads as TGTGCCAGCAGCTTAGCGATGACCAGGGGAGATTCTGGCTACACCTTC. Encoded protein: CASSLAMTRGDSGYTF.

The chain employs TRBV11-2 and TRBJ2-3, with 8 bases fitting TRBD1. The germline gives CDR1 SGHAT, CDR2 FQNNGV. The CDR3 length is 15 residues. After removal of 5 bases from V and 4 bases from J, the junction contained 8 bases not matched to a gene. CDR3 sequence reads: CASSRWTGPSDTQYF. Here the CDR3 DNA reads TGTGCCAGCAGCAGGTGGACAGGGCCCTCAGATACGCAGTATTTT.

This sequence joins TRBV4-2 and TRBJ1-2, with D hard to call. This CDR3 has 14 residues. Deletions cut 2 bases from V and 4 bases from J, with 11 bases between. Germline V gives CDR1 LGHNA, CDR2 YNFKEQ. The CDR3 sequence: CASSQPPLLYGYTF. DNA for the CDR3: TGTGCCAGCAGCCAACCTCCTTTACTCTATGGCTACACCTTC.

The chain couples TRBV28 to TRBJ2-3; 11 nucleotides agree with TRBD2. Germline trimming cut 2 bases from V and 2 bases from J; bases unmatched to any gene: 3. The CDR3 is 16 amino acids. Germline V gene data show CDR1 as MDHEN and CDR2 as SYDVKM. CDR3 in amino acids: CASSLLSGRDTDTQYF. The CDR3 DNA is TGTGCCAGCAGTTTACTTAGCGGGAGGGACACAGATACGCAGTATTTT.

The V call is TRBV4-1, the J call TRBJ2-3, with 9 nucleotides matching TRBD2. The CDR3 spans 16 residues. The germline CDR1 and CDR2 sequences are MGHRA and YSYEKL. With 4 bases clipped from V and 3 bases from J, the junction kept 8 bases outside the gene matches. For the CDR3, the DNA is TGCGCCAGCAGCCTAACATATAGCGGGAGAACAGATACGCAGTATTTT. It encodes CASSLTYSGRTDTQYF.

This chain joins TRBV11-2 and TRBJ2-1; 7 bases match TRBD2. Per the germline V gene, CDR1 is SGHAT and CDR2 is FQNNGV. J gave up 7 bases and V 3 bases, and 6 bases lay outside the gene matches. The CDR3 is 14 residues long. CDR3 region: CASSLREFGNEQFF. In nucleotides, the CDR3 is TGTGCCAGCAGCTTGCGGGAGTTCGGAAATGAGCAGTTCTTC. The full variable domain, in which reference TRBV11-2 and TRBJ2-1 provide the parts outside the CDR3, is EAGVAQSPRYKIIEKRQSVAFWCNPISGHATLYWYQQILGQGPKLLIQFQNNGVVDDSQLPKDRFSAERLKGVDSTLKIQPAKLEDSAVYLCASSLREFGNEQFFGPGTRLTVL.

This sequence joins TRBV10-3 and TRBJ2-7; TRBD2 matches at 9 bases. With V trimmed by 3 bases and J by 4 bases, 4 bases remained unmatched. The CDR3 sequence is 14 residues long. Germline lookup yields CDR1 ENHRY and CDR2 SYGVKD. The CDR3 protein is CAISDVAGGYEQYF. CDR3 bases: TGTGCCATCAGTGACGTGGCGGGAGGGTACGAGCAGTACTTC.

This clone came up once. The J gene is TRBJ2-7, the V gene TRBV5-6; TRBD2 matches 8 bases. V shed 4 bases and J 3 bases; nucleotides not matched to a gene: 6. CDR1 and CDR2 (germline): SGHDT, YYEEEE. The length of the CDR3 is 14 residues. The CDR3 loop is CASSVGLGSYEQYF. CDR3 nucleotides: TGTGCCAGCAGCGTGGGACTAGGGAGCTACGAGCAGTACTTC. The complete variable domain, with remaining parts taken from reference TRBV5-6 and TRBJ2-7, reads DAGVTQSPTHLIKTRGQQVTLRCSPKSGHDTVSWYQQALGQGPQFIFQYYEEEERQRGNFPDRFSGHQFPNYSSELNVNALLLGDSALYLCASSVGLGSYEQYFGPGTRLTVT.

The table lists this clone with a count of one. The V gene is TRBV9, the J gene TRBJ2-5; D not certain. Germline-derived CDR1 and CDR2 are SGDLS and YYNGEE. This CDR3 is built from 13 residues. Trimming removed 0 bases at V and 5 bases at J, with 8 bases between. CDR3 residues: CASSVDVTETQYF. In DNA form, the CDR3 reads TGTGCCAGCAGCGTAGACGTAACGGAGACCCAGTACTTC. The variable domain in full, completed from reference TRBV9 and TRBJ2-5, reads DSGVTQTPKHLITATGQRVTLRCSPRSGDLSVYWYQQSLDQGLQFLIQYYNGEERAKGNILERFSAQQFPDLHSELNLSSLELGDSALYFCASSVDVTETQYFGPGTRLLVL.

Written as DNA, the CDR3 is TGCGCCAGCAGCCACTCTAGCGGGGCTAACTACAATGAGCAGTTCTTC. Protein sequence: CASSHSSGANYNEQFF. The rearrangement links TRBV4-1 to TRBJ2-1; TRBD2 matches 9 bases. J was trimmed by 3 bases and V by 3 bases; bases with no gene match: 6. This CDR3 is built from 16 residues. The germline gives CDR1 MGHRA, CDR2 YSYEKL.

Turning to this clone: Other DNA sequences in this specimen translate into the identical CDR3. The chain couples TRBV6-1 to TRBJ2-7; D possibly uses TRBD1 or TRBD2 (5 bases each). Trimming removed 3 bases from V and 2 bases from J, with 11 bases in between. This CDR3 spans 14 amino acids. Germline V gene lookup returns CDR1 MNHNS and CDR2 SASEGT. CDR3 in amino acids: CASSDRDGAYEQYF. As DNA, the CDR3 is TGTGCCAGCAGTGACCGGGACGGGGCCTACGAGCAGTACTTC.

This clone appeared once. The chain uses TRBV5-1 and TRBJ1-1; the D is unclear. Trimming shortened V by 4 bases and J by 1 base, and 5 bases separated the two germline ends. Germline CDR1 SGHRS, CDR2 YFSETQ. The CDR3 sequence is 12 residues long. The CDR3 sequence is CASSVGNTEAFF. CDR3 coding DNA: TGCGCCAGCAGCGTCGGGAACACTGAAGCTTTCTTT.

This clone occurred once. This sequence joins TRBV7-8 and TRBJ1-1; the D is unclear. V shed 5 bases and J shed 7 bases, with 8 bases lying between them. Germline CDR1 is SGHVS and CDR2 is FQNEAQ. This CDR3 is built from 11 residues. CDR3 DNA sequence: TGTGCCAGCAGCCACATGAATGAAGCTTTCTTT. It encodes CASSHMNEAFF.

The chain couples TRBV7-3 to TRBJ2-1; D not certain. The CDR3 runs 13 residues. Trimming removed 0 bases from V and 7 bases from J, with 7 bases in between. Germline CDR1 and CDR2: SGHTA and FQGTGA. The CDR3 sequence is CASSLTIRNEQFF. CDR3 nucleotides: TGTGCCAGCAGCTTAACGATAAGAAATGAGCAGTTCTTC.

Comment on this clone: The same CDR3 also results from other DNA sequences found in this sample. The CDR3 coding sequence is TGTGCCAGCAGCCCGGGGGACTCCTCCTACGAGCAGTACTTC. Its protein product is CASSPGDSSYEQYF. V gene TRBV9 combines with J gene TRBJ2-7, with D possibly matching TRBD2 (6 bases). V lost 4 bases, J lost 0 bases, and 11 bases lay in between. From germline, CDR1 is SGDLS and CDR2 YYNGEE. The CDR3 has 14 amino acids.

The CDR3 reads CATEAPGRTDTQYF. The CDR3 DNA reads as TGTGCCACTGAGGCGCCAGGCCGCACAGATACGCAGTATTTT. V is TRBV15 and J is TRBJ2-3, with D unresolved. Trimming stripped 9 bases from V and 1 base from J, with 14 bases between. Per the germline V gene, CDR1 is LNHNV and CDR2 is YYDKDF (reference sequence). The CDR3 sequence is 14 residues long.

This chain uses TRBV18 with TRBJ2-1; 7 bases line up with TRBD1. V gave up 3 bases and J gave up 2 bases; unmatched junction bases: 10. The CDR3 is 17 amino acids. CDR1 KGHSH and CDR2 LQKENI come from the germline V gene. This chain's CDR3 is CASSPYRTGPPYNEQFF. The CDR3 bases are TGTGCCAGCTCACCCTACCGGACAGGCCCGCCCTACAATGAGCAGTTCTTC.

V gene TRBV7-9 combines with J gene TRBJ2-7, with 8 bases matching TRBD2. The V gene's germline CDR1 is SEHNR and CDR2 FQNEAQ (reference sequence). The CDR3 spans 14 residues. The V and J ends lost 3 bases and 3 bases, in that order; junction bases with no gene match: 4. CDR3 amino acids: CASSFLAGGYEQYF. The CDR3 region has the DNA TGTGCCAGCAGCTTCCTAGCGGGTGGCTACGAGCAGTACTTC. Using reference TRBV7-9 and TRBJ2-7 for the parts outside the CDR3, the full variable domain is DTGVSQNPRHKITKRGQNVTFRCDPISEHNRLYWYRQTLGQGPEFLTYFQNEAQLEKSRLLSDRFSAERPKGSFSTLEIQRTEQGDSAMYLCASSFLAGGYEQYFGPGTRLTVT.

The chain carries TRBV2 and TRBJ2-2, with D perhaps matching TRBD1 (6 bases). The V gene lost 1 base and the J gene lost 6 bases, with 21 bases spanning the gap. The CDR3 sequence is 18 residues long. Germline CDR1 and CDR2: SNHLY and FYNNEI. The CDR3 region has the DNA TGTGCCAGCAGTGAAGGGGACACTCCTCGTGCGCGGTCCGGGGAGCTGTTTTTT. This gives the protein CASSEGDTPRARSGELFF.

The chain employs TRBV5-6 and TRBJ1-2; D remains unclear. CDR3 length: 13 residues. Per germline, CDR1 SGHDT and CDR2 YYEEEE. Trimming shortened V by 3 bases and J by 5 bases, and 11 bases separated the two germline ends. CDR3 in amino acids: CASSSVVYYGYTF. The CDR3 region has the DNA TGTGCCAGCAGCTCCGTAGTTTATTATGGCTACACCTTC.

The chain carries TRBV4-2 and TRBJ2-1, with a possible D match to TRBD2 (5 bases). Germline V gene sequence: CDR1 LGHNA, CDR2 YNFKEQ. The CDR3 contains 14 residues. Trimming stripped 5 bases from V and 8 bases from J, with 16 bases between. The CDR3 here is CASSEDSVVDEQFF. The DNA for the CDR3 is TGTGCCAGCAGCGAGGATAGCGTGGTCGATGAGCAGTTCTTC.

The genes are TRBV19 and TRBJ1-1, with a tentative D call TRBD1 (5 bases). Germline assignment: CDR1 LNHDA and CDR2 SQIVND (reference sequence). The CDR3 extends over 12 amino acids. The germline V and J ends were trimmed by 3 bases and 11 bases, with 13 bases remaining between them. This chain's CDR3 is CASSILRGDAFF. The CDR3 coding sequence is TGTGCCAGTAGTATTTTAAGAGGGGACGCTTTCTTT.